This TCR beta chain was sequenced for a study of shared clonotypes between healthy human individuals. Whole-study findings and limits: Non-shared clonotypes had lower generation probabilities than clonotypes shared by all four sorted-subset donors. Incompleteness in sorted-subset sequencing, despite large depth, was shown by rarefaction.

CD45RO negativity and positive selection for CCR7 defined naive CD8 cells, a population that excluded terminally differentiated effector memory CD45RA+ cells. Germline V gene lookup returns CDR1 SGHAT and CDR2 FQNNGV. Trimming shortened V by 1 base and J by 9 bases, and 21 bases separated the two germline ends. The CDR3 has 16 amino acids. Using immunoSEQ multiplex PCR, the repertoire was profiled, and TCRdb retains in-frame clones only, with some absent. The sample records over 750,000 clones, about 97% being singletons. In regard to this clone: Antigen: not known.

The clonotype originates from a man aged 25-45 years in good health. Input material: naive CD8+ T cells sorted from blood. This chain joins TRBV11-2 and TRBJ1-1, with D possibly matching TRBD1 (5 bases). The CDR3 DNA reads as TGTGCCAGCAGCTTAGGCTCCCAGGGTGGAGGGGTTAAAGCTTTCTTT. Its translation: CASSLGSQGGGVKAFF.